The 28 T cell receptor beta chains given below trace back to one sample, sequenced in a study of CD8 T cells in ankylosing spondylitis. MiXCR, run by TCRdb on the 5' RACE reads, gives a single entry per CDR3 protein. The sample consists of hundreds of thousands of distinct CDR3 sequences, roughly 20% of them appearing once. The specimen was blood, either unsorted or a sorted T cell fraction (not recorded which). These TCRs come from a male donor with ankylosing spondylitis or in good health (not recorded which).

The rearrangement uses TRBV12-3 or TRBV12-4 and TRBJ1-2, with TRBD1 matching 7 bases. The J segment lost 0 bases and the V segment lost 6 bases, leaving 4 bases of the junction unmatched. This CDR3 has 14 residues. The CDR3 here is CASSRTGPNYGYTF. In DNA, the CDR3 is TGTGCCAGCAGCCGGACAGGACCTAACTATGGCTACACCTTC.

In its sample, this clonotype was seen many times. The CDR3 here is CASSLIGQINEQFF. For the CDR3, the DNA is TGCGCCAGCAGCCTAATAGGGCAGATCAATGAGCAGTTCTTC. The chain combines TRBV4-1 with TRBJ2-1; D gene unclear. Germline CDR1 is MGHRA and CDR2 is YSYEKL. V gave up 4 bases and J gave up 6 bases, with 13 bases separating them. This CDR3 is built from 14 residues.

The table lists this clonotype with a few counts. This chain links TRBV29-1 with TRBJ2-7, with no clear D. The CDR3 covers 13 residues. Deletions cut 6 bases from V and 0 bases from J, with 12 bases between. CDR1 and CDR2 (germline): SQVTM, ANQGSEA. The CDR3 region is CSVLGPISYEQYF. The CDR3 DNA follows: TGCAGCGTGCTGGGTCCTATCTCCTACGAGCAGTACTTC.

The CDR3 here is CGRLRDRGPYEQYF. DNA for the CDR3: TGCGGTCGACTTCGGGACAGGGGGCCCTACGAGCAGTACTTC. The rearrangement uses TRBV20-1 and TRBJ2-7; TRBD1 matches 12 bases. This CDR3 is 14 amino acids long. Germline V gene sequence: CDR1 DFQATT, CDR2 SNEGSKA (reference sequence).

This chain connects TRBV3-1 to TRBJ2-7, with D possibly matching TRBD1 (5 bases). In germline, CDR1 is LGHDT, CDR2 YNNKEL (reference sequence). CDR3 length: 14 amino acids. Trimming pared 1 base from V and 4 bases from J, leaving 11 bases between. The CDR3 loop is CASSQGQKWYEQYF. The CDR3 nucleotides are TGTGCCAGCAGCCAAGGACAGAAGTGGTACGAGCAGTACTTC.

The CDR3 nucleotides read TGCAGTGCTAGAGATCTCGAGCGGCAGTACTCCTACGAGCAGTACTTC. It yields the protein CSARDLERQYSYEQYF. This chain joins TRBV20-1 and TRBJ2-7; weak D call: TRBD2 (5 bases). Per the germline V gene, CDR1 is DFQATT and CDR2 is SNEGSKA (reference sequence). Trimming left V 0 bases short and J 0 bases short, with 15 bases between. The CDR3 covers 16 residues.

This clonotype was observed a few times. This chain connects TRBV12-3 or TRBV12-4 to TRBJ2-1, with TRBD1 matching over 8 bases. The CDR3 contains 15 residues. Germline trimming cut 6 bases from V and 4 bases from J; bases unmatched to any gene: 8. The CDR3 DNA follows: TGTGCCAGCAGCCCCCTGGACAGGGAGTACAATGAGCAGTTCTTC. It specifies CASSPLDREYNEQFF.

This clonotype was seen more than once but under ten times. This rearrangement joins TRBV9 to TRBJ2-7; 7 bases are shared with TRBD2. Germline V gene lookup returns CDR1 SGDLS and CDR2 YYNGEE. The ends lost 4 bases at V and 0 bases at J; junction bases unmatched: 10. The CDR3 is 16 amino acids. The CDR3 DNA reads TGTGCCAGCAGCTTAAGTGGGGGGGGAAGCTCCTACGAGCAGTACTTC. Translation: CASSLSGGGSSYEQYF.

The chain carries TRBV28 and TRBJ2-6; D remains ambiguous. Germline CDR1 reads MDHEN; CDR2 reads SYDVKM. The CDR3 has 15 amino acids. V gave up 4 bases and J gave up 0 bases, with 7 bases separating them. In nucleotides, the CDR3 is TGTGCCAGCAGTTCGCCTAACTCTGGGGCCAACGTCCTGACTTTC. Protein: CASSSPNSGANVLTF.

This clonotype appeared many times. The chain recombines TRBV24-1 with TRBJ2-1; possible D gene TRBD2, 5 bases. The CDR3 extends over 13 amino acids. The V and J ends lost 0 bases and 7 bases respectively, with 6 bases between them. From germline, CDR1 is KGHDR and CDR2 SFDVKD. The CDR3 region has the DNA TGTGCCACCAGTGATTTGCGAGGGAATGAGCAGTTCTTC. Amino acid sequence: CATSDLRGNEQFF.

The chain carries TRBV12-3 or TRBV12-4 and TRBJ2-5; D perhaps matches TRBD2 (7 bases). V was pared by 5 bases and J by 2 bases, with 18 bases between. CDR3 length: 16 amino acids. As DNA, the CDR3 is TGTGCCAGCAGTCCATGGGTCGGGGGGCCGCAAGAGACCCAGTACTTC. Translation: CASSPWVGGPQETQYF.

This clonotype has more than one count but fewer than ten. V usage is TRBV30 and J usage is TRBJ2-2; D assignment may be TRBD1 or TRBD2 (5 bases each). The CDR3 has 14 residues. Between the trimmed V and J ends, which lost 4 bases and 8 bases, there was a span of 17 bases. Per germline, CDR1 GTSNPN and CDR2 SVGIG (reference sequence). CDR3 DNA: TGTGCCTGGATTCACGGGACCTCGGAGGGGGAGCTGTTTTTT. It codes for CAWIHGTSEGELFF.

This clonotype came up many times. The rearrangement uses TRBV12-3 or TRBV12-4 and TRBJ2-1; D possibly uses TRBD1 or TRBD2 (5 bases each). V shed 7 bases and J shed 9 bases, with 13 bases lying between them. This CDR3 comprises 12 residues. This chain's CDR3 is CASTLGPFEQFF. The CDR3 bases are TGTGCCAGCACCTTGGGACCCTTTGAGCAGTTCTTC.

This clonotype was counted a few times. The rearrangement uses TRBV7-9 and TRBJ2-3; 7 bases match TRBD2. Germline-derived CDR1 and CDR2 are SEHNR and FQNEAQ (reference sequence). V trimming: 2 bases; J trimming: 0 bases; junction bases outside the gene matches: 5. The CDR3 extends over 16 amino acids. CDR3 in DNA: TGTGCCAGCAGCTTACTAACTAGCGCCAGCACAGATACGCAGTATTTT. The encoded protein is CASSLLTSASTDTQYF.

V usage is TRBV12-3 or TRBV12-4 and J usage is TRBJ1-1; no definite D call. The CDR3 loop spans 12 amino acids. The V end was cut by 6 bases, the J end by 2 bases, with 7 bases between. CDR3 bases: TGTGCCAGCAGGCCTTTTAACACTGAAGCTTTCTTT. Residues: CASRPFNTEAFF.

V gene TRBV24-1 combines with J gene TRBJ2-1, with 10 bases matching TRBD2. This CDR3 is 15 amino acids long. V shed 1 base, J shed 6 bases, and the junction held 2 bases outside the gene matches. CDR1 and CDR2 from the germline V gene are KGHDR and SFDVKD. The CDR3: CATSDFRTSGNEQFF. DNA for the CDR3: TGTGCCACCAGTGATTTCCGGACTAGCGGCAATGAGCAGTTCTTC.

This clonotype was observed a few times. The chain carries TRBV10-3 and TRBJ2-3; 8 bases match TRBD2. Germline CDR1 is ENHRY and CDR2 is SYGVKD. Losses at the gene ends were 0 bases for V and 0 bases for J; bases not matched to a gene: 5. This CDR3 comprises 17 residues. The CDR3 sequence: CAISESLAGGSTDTQYF. The CDR3 DNA reads as TGTGCCATCAGTGAGTCGTTGGCGGGGGGAAGCACAGATACGCAGTATTTT.

J is TRBJ2-3 and V is TRBV5-6; D unclear. Germline values: CDR1 SGHDT, CDR2 YYEEEE. This CDR3 has 15 residues. V lost 0 bases, J lost 1 base, and 9 bases lay in between. CDR3 loop: CASSLDTSGTDTQYF. For the CDR3, the DNA is TGTGCCAGCAGCTTGGACACCTCTGGCACAGATACGCAGTATTTT.

This rearrangement joins TRBV2 to TRBJ1-1; D is undetermined. This CDR3 contains 13 residues. The V gene lost 2 bases and the J gene lost 6 bases, with 10 bases spanning the gap. CDR1 and CDR2 (germline): SNHLY, FYNNEI. CDR3 nucleotides: TGTGCCAGCAGTGAAATCTCTGGAGCTGAAGCTTTCTTT. This translates into CASSEISGAEAFF.

The chain combines TRBV4-2 with TRBJ2-7, with D unclear. CDR1 is LGHNA and CDR2 is YNFKEQ in the germline V gene. The CDR3 consists of 12 residues. V was shortened by 1 base and J by 7 bases, with 8 bases between the two germline ends. CDR3 coding DNA: TGTGCCAGCAGCCAAGTAGGTGTTGAGCAGTACTTC. Protein product: CASSQVGVEQYF.

A few counts support this clonotype. V is TRBV11-2 and J is TRBJ2-3; D uncertain. CDR3 length: 15 residues. CDR1 SGHAT and CDR2 FQNNGV come from the germline V gene. Trimming took off 5 bases at V and 3 bases at J, with 15 bases between the two ends. CDR3 DNA: TGTGCCAGCAGCCCCGGTCATACCCAAACAGATACGCAGTATTTT. This gives the protein CASSPGHTQTDTQYF. Supplemented by reference TRBV11-2 and TRBJ2-3, the full variable domain reads EAGVAQSPRYKIIEKRQSVAFWCNPISGHATLYWYQQILGQGPKLLIQFQNNGVVDDSQLPKDRFSAERLKGVDSTLKIQPAKLEDSAVYLCASSPGHTQTDTQYFGPGTRLTVL.

This clonotype was counted between two and nine times. J is TRBJ2-3 and V is TRBV9; D possibly corresponds to TRBD2 (5 bases). This CDR3 comprises 15 residues. Germline V gene lookup returns CDR1 SGDLS and CDR2 YYNGEE. Deletions cut 0 bases from V and 1 base from J, with 9 bases between. Here the CDR3 reads CASSVAGLGTDTQYF. The CDR3, as DNA: TGTGCCAGCAGCGTAGCCGGACTCGGCACAGATACGCAGTATTTT.

The V call is TRBV6-1, the J call TRBJ2-7; 7 positions agree with TRBD1. V dropped 4 bases and J dropped 3; count of bases not matched to a gene: 6. This CDR3 has 14 residues. Germline CDR1 MNHNS, CDR2 SASEGT. CDR3 protein: CASSVKGALYEQYF. The CDR3 DNA sequence: TGTGCCAGCAGTGTAAAGGGGGCCCTCTACGAGCAGTACTTC.

This clonotype was observed a handful of times. The chain is built from TRBV7-9 and TRBJ2-1; TRBD2 aligns across 10 bases. Germline V lookup: CDR1 SEHNR, CDR2 FQNEAQ (reference sequence). V lost 5 bases and J lost 5; bases outside the gene matches: 6. The CDR3 totals 15 residues. This CDR3 reads CASSIVAGGHNEQFF. As DNA, the CDR3 is TGTGCCAGCAGCATAGTAGCGGGGGGACACAATGAGCAGTTCTTC.

This clonotype was observed at least ten times. This sequence joins TRBV29-1 and TRBJ1-2, with 8 bases matching TRBD1. Looked up from germline, CDR1 is SQVTM and CDR2 is ANQGSEA. The CDR3 spans 13 residues. V shed 7 bases and J 2 bases; nucleotides not matched to a gene: 6. The CDR3 bases are TGCAGCGCCACAGGGGGAGCAAACTATGGCTACACCTTC. This sequence encodes CSATGGANYGYTF.

Many counts were recorded for this clonotype. The rearrangement uses TRBV7-9 and TRBJ2-7; D could derive from TRBD1 or TRBD2 (5 bases each). V was cut by 5 bases and J by 4 bases, with 12 bases left in between. Germline assignment: CDR1 SEHNR and CDR2 FQNEAQ (reference sequence). This CDR3 has 13 amino acids. CDR3 nucleotides: TGTGCCAGCAGCCCTCCGGGACGGTACGAGCAGTACTTC. This gives the protein CASSPPGRYEQYF.

At least ten counts were recorded for this clonotype. V usage is TRBV11-1 and J usage is TRBJ2-2; 10 positions match TRBD1. V trimming: 4 bases; J trimming: 4 bases; junction bases outside the gene matches: 12. Germline assignment: CDR1 SGHAT and CDR2 FQDESV (reference sequence). The CDR3 sequence is 18 residues long. The CDR3 sequence: CASSSPRQGARSTGELFF. DNA for the CDR3: TGTGCCAGCAGCTCCCCCAGACAGGGGGCAAGGTCCACCGGGGAGCTGTTTTTT.

This sequence joins TRBV20-1 and TRBJ2-5, with 8 bases matching TRBD1. After removal of 0 bases from V and 5 bases from J, the junction contained 11 bases not matched to a gene. CDR1 is DFQATT, CDR2 SNEGSKA, per germline (reference sequence). The CDR3 runs to 16 residues. The chain's CDR3 is CSAREGRTGTHETQYF. DNA of the CDR3: TGCAGTGCTAGAGAGGGCAGGACAGGGACCCATGAGACCCAGTACTTC.